This TCR beta chain was captured by sequencing in a study of shared clonotypes between healthy human individuals. The wider study: There were three CD4 naive, three CD4 memory, two CD8 naive and one CD8 memory plates per donor.

J lost 0 bases, V lost 6 bases, and 4 bases had no gene match. The germline CDR1 and CDR2 sequences are LNHDA and SQIVND (reference sequence). The CDR3 loop spans 14 amino acids. Sequencing was performed with immunoSEQ multiplex PCR; in TCRdb, only in-frame clones are kept and a portion is missing. The sample has about 960,000 clones; 60% to 85% are singletons. The sequence was obtained from a man younger than 30 in good health. Source material: memory CD4+ T cells sorted from blood. The subset is: CD45RA-negative fraction. The gene calls are TRBV19 and TRBJ1-2; 7 bases map to TRBD1. The DNA of the CDR3 is TGTGCCAGTAGCCTTGGACAGGCTAACTATGGCTACACCTTC. It specifies CASSLGQANYGYTF.